These T cell receptor beta chains were read from a single sample in a study of control samples from healthy donors and cancer patients. The method was immunoSEQ multiplex PCR; TCRdb's version includes in-frame clones alone and lacks a portion of them. The table lists about 92,000 clones, roughly four fifths of them singletons. The sample comprised blood. The receptor set was obtained from a woman aged 55-69 years in good health. Both conserved end residues are part of each CDR3. The order of the fields is V gene, J gene, D gene, clone size, CDR3 protein, CDR3 DNA. A D gene is named only where the DNA matches it firmly. Size is stated for part of the rows, as once, few or many counts, or as a class when the clone is expanded.

V gene: TRBV27
J gene: TRBJ2-7
D gene: .
clone size: .
CDR3 protein: CASSPGTGYEQYF
CDR3 DNA: TGTGCCAGCAGTCCCGGGACTGGCTACGAGCAGTACTTC

V gene: TRBV28
J gene: TRBJ1-2
D gene: .
clone size: .
CDR3 protein: CASSRTVVISGYTF
CDR3 DNA: TGTGCCAGCAGTCGGACAGTTGTAATAAGCGGCTACACCTTC

V gene: TRBV4-1
J gene: TRBJ1-2
D gene: .
clone size: few
CDR3 protein: CASSQEGGSNYGYTF
CDR3 DNA: TGCGCCAGCAGCCAAGAGGGTGGGTCTAACTATGGCTACACCTTC

V gene: TRBV5-1
J gene: TRBJ1-2
D gene: .
clone size: .
CDR3 protein: CASKVDSSSLYGYTF
CDR3 DNA: TGCGCCAGCAAGGTTGACAGTAGTTCTCTCTATGGCTACACCTTC

V gene: TRBV24-1
J gene: TRBJ1-1
D gene: .
clone size: .
CDR3 protein: CATSDRKAFF
CDR3 DNA: TGTGCCACCAGTGATAGAAAAGCTTTCTTT

V gene: TRBV19
J gene: TRBJ2-2
D gene: .
clone size: .
CDR3 protein: CASSIPLGGNTGELFF
CDR3 DNA: TGTGCCAGTAGTATCCCTCTGGGCGGGAACACCGGGGAGCTGTTTTTT

V gene: TRBV11-2
J gene: TRBJ2-1
D gene: TRBD2
clone size: .
CDR3 protein: CASSFTSGEYNEQFF
CDR3 DNA: TGTGCCAGCAGCTTTACTAGCGGGGAATACAATGAGCAGTTCTTC

V gene: TRBV24-1
J gene: TRBJ2-3
D gene: .
clone size: .
CDR3 protein: CATSDLGRSTDTQYF
CDR3 DNA: TGTGCCACCAGTGATTTAGGGCGTAGCACAGATACGCAGTATTTT

V gene: TRBV5-1
J gene: TRBJ2-5
D gene: TRBD2
clone size: few
CDR3 protein: CASSLETGGRSETQYF
CDR3 DNA: TGCGCCAGCAGCTTGGAAACGGGAGGGAGATCGGAGACCCAGTACTTC

V gene: TRBV25-1
J gene: TRBJ1-1
D gene: .
clone size: .
CDR3 protein: CASSRSTGTDEAFF
CDR3 DNA: TGTGCCAGCAGCCGATCAACAGGGACTGATGAAGCTTTCTTT

V gene: TRBV27
J gene: TRBJ2-5
D gene: .
clone size: .
CDR3 protein: CASSPSSVVETQYF
CDR3 DNA: TGTGCCAGCAGTCCATCCTCGGTCGTTGAGACCCAGTACTTC

V gene: TRBV7-2
J gene: TRBJ2-7
D gene: .
clone size: .
CDR3 protein: CASSLATLQREQYF
CDR3 DNA: TGTGCCAGCAGCTTAGCGACGCTGCAGAGGGAGCAGTACTTC

V gene: TRBV7-9
J gene: TRBJ2-7
D gene: .
clone size: .
CDR3 protein: CASSSSTYGWQYF
CDR3 DNA: TGTGCCAGCAGCTCTAGCACTTACGGCTGGCAGTACTTC

V gene: TRBV10-3
J gene: TRBJ1-2
D gene: .
clone size: .
CDR3 protein: CAISEQGPYGYTF
CDR3 DNA: TGTGCCATCAGTGAACAGGGACCCTATGGCTACACCTTC

V gene: TRBV28
J gene: TRBJ1-5
D gene: .
clone size: .
CDR3 protein: CASRWGSGTNQPQHF
CDR3 DNA: TGTGCCAGCAGGTGGGGGAGTGGGACTAATCAGCCCCAGCATTTT

V gene: TRBV2
J gene: TRBJ1-5
D gene: .
clone size: .
CDR3 protein: CASSDQAYSNQPQHF
CDR3 DNA: TGTGCCAGCAGTGACCAGGCATATAGCAATCAGCCCCAGCATTTT

V gene: TRBV3-1/TRBV3-2
J gene: TRBJ1-6
D gene: .
clone size: .
CDR3 protein: CASSQDPGRYSPLHF
CDR3 DNA: TGTGCCAGCAGCCAAGATCCGGGTAGATATTCACCCCTCCACTTT

V gene: TRBV28
J gene: TRBJ2-2
D gene: TRBD2
clone size: .
CDR3 protein: CASGGRYGTGELFF
CDR3 DNA: TGTGCCAGCGGCGGGAGGTATGGTACCGGGGAGCTGTTTTTT

V gene: TRBV19
J gene: TRBJ1-4
D gene: .
clone size: .
CDR3 protein: CASSRTAANEKLFF
CDR3 DNA: TGTGCCAGTAGCCGGACAGCGGCTAATGAAAAACTGTTTTTT

V gene: TRBV28
J gene: TRBJ1-2
D gene: .
clone size: .
CDR3 protein: CASTLGGDPYGYTF
CDR3 DNA: TGTGCCAGCACCTTAGGGGGGGATCCCTATGGCTACACCTTC

V gene: TRBV7-2
J gene: TRBJ2-5
D gene: TRBD1
clone size: once
CDR3 protein: CASSPEGTGGFVETQYF
CDR3 DNA: TGTGCCAGCAGCCCCGAAGGGACAGGGGGCTTTGTAGAGACCCAGTACTTC

V gene: TRBV29-1
J gene: TRBJ2-7
D gene: TRBD1
clone size: .
CDR3 protein: CSVVTGTYEQYF
CDR3 DNA: TGCAGCGTAGTGACAGGGACCTACGAGCAGTACTTC

V gene: TRBV4-2
J gene: TRBJ1-3
D gene: TRBD1
clone size: .
CDR3 protein: CASSQAGTGGNTIYF
CDR3 DNA: TGTGCCAGCAGCCAAGCCGGGACAGGTGGAAACACCATATATTTT

V gene: TRBV7-9
J gene: TRBJ1-4
D gene: .
clone size: .
CDR3 protein: CASSLAQGRIGNEKLFF
CDR3 DNA: TGTGCCAGCAGCTTAGCCCAGGGGCGGATTGGAAATGAAAAACTGTTTTTT

V gene: TRBV28
J gene: TRBJ1-6
D gene: .
clone size: .
CDR3 protein: CASSFSRQVDSPLHF
CDR3 DNA: TGTGCCAGCAGTTTCTCCCGACAGGTAGATTCACCCCTCCACTTT

V gene: TRBV5-4
J gene: TRBJ1-1
D gene: .
clone size: .
CDR3 protein: CASSFKVNTEAFF
CDR3 DNA: TGTGCCAGCAGCTTCAAGGTGAACACTGAAGCTTTCTTT

V gene: TRBV10-1
J gene: TRBJ2-5
D gene: .
clone size: few
CDR3 protein: CASSESPEVGTQYF
CDR3 DNA: TGCGCCAGCAGTGAGTCCCCGGAGGTCGGGACCCAGTACTTC

V gene: TRBV7-9
J gene: TRBJ1-1
D gene: .
clone size: .
CDR3 protein: CASSYRVNTEAFF
CDR3 DNA: TGTGCCAGCAGCTACAGGGTGAACACTGAAGCTTTCTTT

V gene: TRBV5-6
J gene: TRBJ1-4
D gene: TRBD1
clone size: once
CDR3 protein: CASSLADRGHEKLFF
CDR3 DNA: TGTGCCAGCAGCTTGGCAGACAGGGGGCACGAAAAACTGTTTTTT

V gene: TRBV5-1
J gene: TRBJ1-4
D gene: TRBD1
clone size: .
CDR3 protein: CASSPGGSNEKLFF
CDR3 DNA: TGCGCCAGCAGCCCAGGGGGATCTAATGAAAAACTGTTTTTT

V gene: TRBV9
J gene: TRBJ1-4
D gene: .
clone size: .
CDR3 protein: CASSVDSANEKLFF
CDR3 DNA: TGTGCCAGCAGCGTAGATTCGGCTAATGAAAAACTGTTTTTT

V gene: TRBV5-6
J gene: TRBJ2-6
D gene: .
clone size: .
CDR3 protein: CASSLAVISGANVLTF
CDR3 DNA: TGTGCCAGCAGCTTGGCCGTGATCTCTGGGGCCAACGTCCTGACTTTC

V gene: TRBV6-5
J gene: TRBJ1-4
D gene: .
clone size: .
CDR3 protein: CASMDGAGRNEKLFF
CDR3 DNA: TGTGCCAGCATGGATGGCGCAGGCCGTAATGAAAAACTGTTTTTT

V gene: TRBV3-1/TRBV3-2
J gene: TRBJ2-5
D gene: TRBD2
clone size: .
CDR3 protein: CASRSGGHGETQYF
CDR3 DNA: TGTGCCAGCAGGTCGGGGGGTCATGGAGAGACCCAGTACTTC

V gene: TRBV20-1
J gene: TRBJ2-1
D gene: .
clone size: .
CDR3 protein: CSASRASEQFF
CDR3 DNA: TGCAGTGCTAGCCGTGCTAGTGAGCAGTTCTTC

V gene: TRBV19
J gene: TRBJ1-2
D gene: .
clone size: .
CDR3 protein: CASSIGVVRGEDYGYTF
CDR3 DNA: TGTGCCAGTAGTATTGGGGTGGTGCGGGGTGAGGACTATGGCTACACCTTC

V gene: TRBV9
J gene: TRBJ2-1
D gene: TRBD1
clone size: few
CDR3 protein: CASNRQGSSYNEQFF
CDR3 DNA: TGTGCCAGCAACCGACAGGGTAGCTCCTACAATGAGCAGTTCTTC

V gene: TRBV3-1/TRBV3-2
J gene: TRBJ1-1
D gene: .
clone size: .
CDR3 protein: CASSQDRGRNTEAFF
CDR3 DNA: TGTGCCAGCAGCCAAGACCGTGGGAGGAACACTGAAGCTTTCTTT

V gene: TRBV13
J gene: TRBJ1-2
D gene: TRBD1
clone size: .
CDR3 protein: CASSPNRGPNYGYTF
CDR3 DNA: TGTGCCAGCAGCCCCAACAGGGGACCGAACTATGGCTACACCTTC

V gene: TRBV7-8
J gene: TRBJ2-7
D gene: .
clone size: .
CDR3 protein: CASSLGSYEQYF
CDR3 DNA: TGTGCCAGCAGTTTGGGCTCCTACGAGCAGTACTTC

V gene: TRBV28
J gene: TRBJ2-7
D gene: .
clone size: .
CDR3 protein: CASSLTALGYEQYF
CDR3 DNA: TGTGCCAGCAGTTTAACGGCTTTAGGGTACGAGCAGTACTTC

V gene: TRBV19
J gene: TRBJ2-7
D gene: TRBD1
clone size: .
CDR3 protein: CASSPRTGGSEQYF
CDR3 DNA: TGTGCCAGTAGTCCTCGGACAGGGGGTTCCGAGCAGTACTTC

V gene: TRBV27
J gene: TRBJ1-6
D gene: .
clone size: .
CDR3 protein: CASSWDGYNSPLHF
CDR3 DNA: TGTGCCAGCAGTTGGGACGGGTATAATTCACCCCTCCACTTT

V gene: TRBV28
J gene: TRBJ2-1
D gene: .
clone size: .
CDR3 protein: CASSLGGVTYNEQFF
CDR3 DNA: TGTGCCAGCAGTTTAGGCGGGGTTACCTACAATGAGCAGTTCTTC

V gene: TRBV7-6
J gene: TRBJ2-6
D gene: TRBD1
clone size: .
CDR3 protein: CASSLNRGAGANVLTF
CDR3 DNA: TGTGCCAGCAGCTTGAACAGGGGCGCTGGGGCCAACGTCCTGACTTTC

V gene: TRBV5-1
J gene: TRBJ2-1
D gene: TRBD1
clone size: .
CDR3 protein: CASSRGQTSYNEQFF
CDR3 DNA: TGCGCCAGCAGCAGGGGACAGACGTCCTACAATGAGCAGTTCTTC

V gene: TRBV11-3
J gene: TRBJ2-3
D gene: .
clone size: .
CDR3 protein: CASSLDHNLNTDTQYF
CDR3 DNA: TGTGCCAGCAGCTTAGATCATAACCTTAACACAGATACGCAGTATTTT

V gene: TRBV5-1
J gene: TRBJ2-3
D gene: .
clone size: .
CDR3 protein: CASSSWTASTDTQYF
CDR3 DNA: TGCGCCAGCAGCTCCTGGACAGCAAGCACAGATACGCAGTATTTT

V gene: TRBV7-7
J gene: TRBJ2-3
D gene: .
clone size: .
CDR3 protein: CASSLHWADTQYF
CDR3 DNA: TGTGCTAGCAGCTTACATTGGGCAGATACGCAGTATTTT

V gene: TRBV4-1
J gene: TRBJ1-5
D gene: .
clone size: .
CDR3 protein: CASSSGNPPPAQHF
CDR3 DNA: TGCGCCAGCAGCTCCGGAAACCCGCCCCCCGCCCAGCATTTT

V gene: TRBV25-1
J gene: TRBJ2-2
D gene: TRBD1
clone size: .
CDR3 protein: CASSEDRVGELFF
CDR3 DNA: TGTGCCAGCAGTGAAGACAGGGTGGGGGAGCTGTTTTTT

V gene: TRBV6-5
J gene: TRBJ2-2
D gene: .
clone size: .
CDR3 protein: CASRAAGSTGELFF
CDR3 DNA: TGTGCCAGCAGGGCCGCGGGTAGTACCGGGGAGCTGTTTTTT

V gene: TRBV29-1
J gene: TRBJ2-2
D gene: .
clone size: .
CDR3 protein: CSVAQANTGELFF
CDR3 DNA: TGCAGCGTTGCCCAGGCGAACACCGGGGAGCTGTTTTTT

V gene: TRBV21-1
J gene: TRBJ1-4
D gene: .
clone size: .
CDR3 protein: CASSKDHSGTVNEKLFF
CDR3 DNA: TGTGCCAGCAGCAAAGACCACTCCGGGACAGTTAATGAAAAACTGTTTTTT